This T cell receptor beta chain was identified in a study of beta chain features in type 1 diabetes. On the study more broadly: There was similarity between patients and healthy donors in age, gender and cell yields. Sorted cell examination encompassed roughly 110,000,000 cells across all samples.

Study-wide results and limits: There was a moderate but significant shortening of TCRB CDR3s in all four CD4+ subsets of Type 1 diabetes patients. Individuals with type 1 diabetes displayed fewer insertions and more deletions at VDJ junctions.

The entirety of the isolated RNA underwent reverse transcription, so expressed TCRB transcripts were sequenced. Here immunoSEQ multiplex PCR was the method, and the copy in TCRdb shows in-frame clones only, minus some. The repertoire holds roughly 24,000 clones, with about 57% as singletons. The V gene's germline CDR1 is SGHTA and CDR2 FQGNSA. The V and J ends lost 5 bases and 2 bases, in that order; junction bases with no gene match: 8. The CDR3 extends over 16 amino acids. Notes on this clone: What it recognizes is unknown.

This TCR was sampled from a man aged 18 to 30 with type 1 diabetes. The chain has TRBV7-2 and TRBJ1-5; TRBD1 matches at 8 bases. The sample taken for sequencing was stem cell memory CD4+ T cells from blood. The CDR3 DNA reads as TGTGCCAGCAGCCCATACAGGGGGTTGGGCAATCAGCCCCAGCATTTT. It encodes CASSPYRGLGNQPQHF.